Shown below are 19 T cell receptor beta chains from a single sample sequenced in a study of shared clonotypes between healthy human individuals. CD45RO-negative, CCR7-positively selected cells formed the naive CD8 fraction, excluding terminally differentiated effector memory CD45RA+ cells. The assay was immunoSEQ multiplex PCR, and TCRdb's table has in-frame clones only and misses some. Found here are millions of clones, approximately 94% of them singletons; the top ten hold roughly 1%. The sequenced sample was naive CD8+ T cells sorted from blood. The receptor source for this set is a man aged 18 to 30 in good health.

The CDR3 DNA is TGTGCCAGCAGCGAGCCCACAGAGCAAAATGAGCAGTTCTTC. Encoded protein: CASSEPTEQNEQFF. V gene TRBV13 combines with J gene TRBJ2-1; D ambiguous. CDR3 length equals 14 residues. Germline assignment: CDR1 PRHDT and CDR2 FYEKMQ (reference sequence). Trimming took 5 bases from V and 7 from J, leaving 15 bases between them.

The rearrangement links TRBV5-1 to TRBJ1-1, with TRBD1 matching 7 bases. This CDR3 has 16 residues. CDR1 and CDR2 from the germline V gene are SGHRS and YFSETQ. The V gene end was trimmed by 1 base and the J gene end by 7 bases; junction bases not matched to a gene: 13. The DNA of the CDR3 is TGCGCCAGCAGCTTGTTCCCACAGGGGAGGACAGATGAAGCTTTCTTT. It yields the protein CASSLFPQGRTDEAFF.

The chain couples TRBV27 to TRBJ1-1, with TRBD1 as a possible D gene (5 bases). In germline, CDR1 is MNHEY, CDR2 SMNVEV (reference sequence). Trimming took 5 bases from V and 7 from J, leaving 8 bases between them. This CDR3 has 11 residues. This CDR3 reads CASSGDSEAFF. DNA for the CDR3: TGTGCCAGCAGTGGCGACAGTGAAGCTTTCTTT.

This clone appeared once. The rearrangement links TRBV19 to TRBJ1-6, with D possibly being TRBD1 (5 bases). This CDR3 is built from 14 residues. Germline V lookup: CDR1 LNHDA, CDR2 SQIVND (reference sequence). V was shortened by 7 bases and J by 7 bases, with 14 bases between the two germline ends. CDR3 region: CASTLGEGNSPLHF. The CDR3 coding sequence is TGTGCCAGTACTTTAGGGGAAGGCAATTCACCCCTCCACTTT.

The V call is TRBV11-2, the J call TRBJ1-4; D not resolved. Germline V gene sequence: CDR1 SGHAT, CDR2 FQNNGV. This CDR3 region has 19 residues. V was trimmed by 0 bases and J by 4 bases, leaving 21 bases between them. The CDR3 here is CASSLDRLVPDTYNEKLFF. The CDR3 DNA reads as TGTGCCAGCAGCTTAGATCGATTAGTTCCCGATACCTATAATGAAAAACTGTTTTTT. The full variable domain, in which reference TRBV11-2 and TRBJ1-4 provide the parts outside the CDR3, is EAGVAQSPRYKIIEKRQSVAFWCNPISGHATLYWYQQILGQGPKLLIQFQNNGVVDDSQLPKDRFSAERLKGVDSTLKIQPAKLEDSAVYLCASSLDRLVPDTYNEKLFFGSGTQLSVL.

The gene calls are TRBV30 and TRBJ2-3, with TRBD1 matching 8 bases. Germline-derived CDR1 and CDR2 are GTSNPN and SVGIG (reference sequence). V gave up 5 bases and J gave up 6 bases; unmatched junction bases: 4. The CDR3 spans 12 residues. The CDR3 loop is CAWLYRGDTQYF. Here the CDR3 DNA reads TGTGCCTGGCTATACAGGGGGGATACGCAGTATTTT.

V usage is TRBV4-1 and J usage is TRBJ2-7, with 9 positions matching TRBD2. The J segment lost 6 bases and the V segment lost 0 bases, leaving 6 bases of the junction unmatched. CDR3 length: 15 amino acids. Germline V gene lookup returns CDR1 MGHRA and CDR2 YSYEKL. CDR3 protein: CASSQDWERGVEQYF. In DNA form, the CDR3 reads TGCGCCAGCAGCCAAGATTGGGAGCGGGGGGTCGAGCAGTACTTC.

A remark on this clone: This CDR3 is also generated by other DNA sequences in the sample. The chain recombines TRBV7-2 with TRBJ2-1; 9 bases are shared with TRBD2. The CDR3 contains 15 residues. The junction had 3 bases not matched to a gene; V was cut back by 2 bases and J by 4 bases. CDR1 and CDR2 (germline): SGHTA, FQGNSA. In DNA, the CDR3 is TGTGCCAGCAGCTTAAATCTAGCGGGATACAATGAGCAGTTCTTC. Translating gives CASSLNLAGYNEQFF.

The chain recombines TRBV7-9 with TRBJ1-1; a possible D gene is TRBD1 (5 bases). Trimming cost V 5 bases and J 0 bases, with 16 bases left between them. The length of the CDR3 is 16 residues. In germline, CDR1 is SEHNR, CDR2 FQNEAQ (reference sequence). The CDR3 bases are TGTGCCAGCAGCATCTCCACGCAGGGCCTGAACACTGAAGCTTTCTTT. Its translation: CASSISTQGLNTEAFF.

V usage is TRBV5-4 and J usage is TRBJ2-1; 12 bases are a match to TRBD2. The CDR3 covers 16 residues. Trimming at V came to 0 bases and at J to 6 bases, leaving 4 bases not matched to a gene. Germline V gene sequence: CDR1 SGHNT, CDR2 YYREEE (reference sequence). In DNA form, the CDR3 reads TGTGCCAGCAGCTTGGAAGTACTAGCGGGAGGCAATGAGCAGTTCTTC. It specifies CASSLEVLAGGNEQFF.

The chain has TRBV29-1 and TRBJ2-3, with D perhaps TRBD2 (6 bases). The length of the CDR3 is 14 residues. Trimming stripped 3 bases from V and 0 bases from J, with 10 bases between. CDR1 is SQVTM, CDR2 ANQGSEA, per germline. The CDR3: CSVDGGPSTDTQYF. The DNA of the CDR3 is TGCAGCGTTGACGGGGGACCTAGCACAGATACGCAGTATTTT.

V usage is TRBV7-8 and J usage is TRBJ2-2; D is possibly TRBD1 (5 bases). Trimming cost V 1 base and J 3 bases, with 15 bases left between them. The CDR3 has 17 residues. Germline values: CDR1 SGHVS, CDR2 FQNEAQ. The CDR3 protein is CASSLVQDTLYTGELFF. The CDR3 coding sequence is TGTGCCAGCAGCTTAGTGCAGGACACCTTATACACCGGGGAGCTGTTTTTT.

The V gene is TRBV19, the J gene TRBJ2-7; possible D gene TRBD1, 6 bases. This CDR3 contains 14 residues. Germline CDR1 is LNHDA and CDR2 is SQIVND (reference sequence). Trimming left V 5 bases short and J 1 base short, with 12 bases between. The CDR3 here is CASSGGMGSYEQYF. The CDR3, as DNA: TGTGCCAGTAGTGGGGGCATGGGTTCCTACGAGCAGTACTTC. The full variable domain, its missing parts supplied by reference TRBV19 and TRBJ2-7, is DGGITQSPKYLFRKEGQNVTLSCEQNLNHDAMYWYRQDPGQGLRLIYYSQIVNDFQKGDIAEGYSVSREKKESFPLTVTSAQKNPTAFYLCASSGGMGSYEQYFGPGTRLTVT.

This chain links TRBV27 with TRBJ2-1; TRBD2 agrees at 7 bases. Unmatched junction bases numbered 6, after V lost 6 bases and J lost 10 bases. Germline CDR1 is MNHEY and CDR2 is SMNVEV (reference sequence). This CDR3 is built from 12 residues. CDR3 protein: CASRLGEGEQFF. DNA for the CDR3: TGTGCCAGCAGGCTCGGGGAGGGAGAGCAGTTCTTC.

The genes are TRBV7-2 and TRBJ2-7; TRBD2 matches 7 bases. Trimming removed 2 bases from V and 4 bases from J; junction bases left unmatched: 11. The CDR3 is made up of 16 amino acids. CDR1 SGHTA and CDR2 FQGNSA come from the germline V gene. In nucleotides, the CDR3 is TGTGCCAGCAGCTTATACCCGGGGCGGGAGAGGTACGAGCAGTACTTC. Its translation: CASSLYPGRERYEQYF.

This clone was recorded once. The rearrangement links TRBV30 to TRBJ2-1, with D uncertain. Trimming stripped 0 bases from V and 10 bases from J, with 16 bases between. This CDR3 contains 14 residues. Germline V gene lookup returns CDR1 GTSNPN and CDR2 SVGIG (reference sequence). In DNA, the CDR3 is TGTGCCTGGAGTGTAGGTCCTTACGCAATCGAGCAGTTCTTC. Its protein product is CAWSVGPYAIEQFF.

This clone was seen only a few times. Different DNA sequences within this sample yield the same CDR3. This chain joins TRBV6-5 and TRBJ1-5, with 7 bases matching TRBD1. CDR1 is MNHEY and CDR2 is SVGAGI in the germline V gene. This CDR3 has 13 amino acids. Trimming cost V 5 bases and J 2 bases; bases outside gene matches: 0. The CDR3 protein is CASSTGGNQPQHF. In nucleotides, the CDR3 is TGTGCCAGCAGTACAGGGGGCAATCAGCCCCAGCATTTT.

As concerns this clone: This sample includes further DNA sequences coding for the same CDR3. The chain joins TRBV5-6 to TRBJ2-6; D is perhaps TRBD1 (5 bases). CDR1 is SGHDT, CDR2 YYEEEE, per germline. The V and J ends lost 1 base and 4 bases respectively, with 6 bases between them. This CDR3 is 14 amino acids long. The CDR3 region has the DNA TGTGCCAGCAGCTTGAGGGGAGGGGCCAACGTCCTGACTTTC. Translating it yields CASSLRGGANVLTF.

Points on this clone: The same CDR3 also results from other DNA sequences found in this sample. CDR3 in DNA: TGTGCCAGCAGCGTAGGGGGATTCAATGAGCAGTTCTTC. It encodes CASSVGGFNEQFF. This chain links TRBV9 with TRBJ2-1; D ambiguous. This CDR3 contains 13 residues. Germline CDR1 reads SGDLS; CDR2 reads YYNGEE. The V and J ends lost 0 bases and 6 bases respectively, with 7 bases between them.